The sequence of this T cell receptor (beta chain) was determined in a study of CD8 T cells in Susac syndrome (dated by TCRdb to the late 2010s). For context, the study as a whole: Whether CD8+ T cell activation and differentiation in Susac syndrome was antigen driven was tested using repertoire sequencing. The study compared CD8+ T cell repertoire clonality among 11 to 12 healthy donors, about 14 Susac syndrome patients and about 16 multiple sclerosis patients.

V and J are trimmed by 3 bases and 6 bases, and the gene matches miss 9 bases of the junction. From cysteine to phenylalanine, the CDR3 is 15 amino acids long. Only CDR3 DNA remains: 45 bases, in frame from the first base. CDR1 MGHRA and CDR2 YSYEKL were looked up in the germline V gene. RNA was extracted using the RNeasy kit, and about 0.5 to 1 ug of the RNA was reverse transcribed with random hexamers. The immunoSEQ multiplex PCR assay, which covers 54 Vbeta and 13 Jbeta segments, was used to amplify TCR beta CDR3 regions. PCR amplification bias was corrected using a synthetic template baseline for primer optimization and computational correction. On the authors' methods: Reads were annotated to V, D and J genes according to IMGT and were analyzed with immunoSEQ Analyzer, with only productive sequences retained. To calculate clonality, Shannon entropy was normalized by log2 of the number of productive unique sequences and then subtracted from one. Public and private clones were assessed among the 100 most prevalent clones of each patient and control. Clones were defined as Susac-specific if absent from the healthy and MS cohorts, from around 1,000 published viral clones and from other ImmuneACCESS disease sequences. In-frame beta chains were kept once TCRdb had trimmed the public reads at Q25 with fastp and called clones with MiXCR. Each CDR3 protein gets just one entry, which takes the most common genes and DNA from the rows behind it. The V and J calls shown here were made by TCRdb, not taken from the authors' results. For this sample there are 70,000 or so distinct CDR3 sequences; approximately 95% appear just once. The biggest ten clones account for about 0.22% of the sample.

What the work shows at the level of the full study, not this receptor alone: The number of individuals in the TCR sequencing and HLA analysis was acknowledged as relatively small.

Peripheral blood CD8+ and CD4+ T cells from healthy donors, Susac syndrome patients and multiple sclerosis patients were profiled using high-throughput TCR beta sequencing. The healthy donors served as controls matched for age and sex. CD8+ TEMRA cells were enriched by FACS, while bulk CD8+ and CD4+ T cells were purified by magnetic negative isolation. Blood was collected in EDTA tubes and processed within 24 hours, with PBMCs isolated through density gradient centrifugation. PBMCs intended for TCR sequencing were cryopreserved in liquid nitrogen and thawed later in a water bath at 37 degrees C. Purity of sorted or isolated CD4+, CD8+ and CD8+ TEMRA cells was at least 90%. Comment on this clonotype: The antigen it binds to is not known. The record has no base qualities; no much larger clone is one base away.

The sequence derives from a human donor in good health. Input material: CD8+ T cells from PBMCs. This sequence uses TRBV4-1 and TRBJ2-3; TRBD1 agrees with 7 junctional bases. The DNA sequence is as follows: TGCGCCAGCAGCCACGTCAGTAACAGGGGTGATACGCAGTATTTT. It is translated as CASSHVSNRGDTQYF.